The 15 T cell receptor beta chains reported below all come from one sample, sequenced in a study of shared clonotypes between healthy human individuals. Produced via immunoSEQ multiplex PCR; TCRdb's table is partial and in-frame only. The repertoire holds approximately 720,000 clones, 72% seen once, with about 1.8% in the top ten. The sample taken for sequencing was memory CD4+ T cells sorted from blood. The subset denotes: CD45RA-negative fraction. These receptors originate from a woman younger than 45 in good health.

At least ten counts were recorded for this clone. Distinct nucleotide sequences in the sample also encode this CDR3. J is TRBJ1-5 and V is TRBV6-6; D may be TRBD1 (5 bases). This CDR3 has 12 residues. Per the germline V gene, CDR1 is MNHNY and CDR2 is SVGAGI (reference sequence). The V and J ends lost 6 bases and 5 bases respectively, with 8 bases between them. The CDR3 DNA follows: TGTGCCAGCAGGCCGGGGGATCAGCCCCAGCATTTT. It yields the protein CASRPGDQPQHF.

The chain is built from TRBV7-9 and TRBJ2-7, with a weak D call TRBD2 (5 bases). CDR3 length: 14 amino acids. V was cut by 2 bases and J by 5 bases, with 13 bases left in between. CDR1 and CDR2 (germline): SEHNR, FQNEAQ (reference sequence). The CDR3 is CASSLSSSPHEQYF. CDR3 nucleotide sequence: TGTGCCAGCAGCTTAAGTTCTAGCCCCCACGAGCAGTACTTC.

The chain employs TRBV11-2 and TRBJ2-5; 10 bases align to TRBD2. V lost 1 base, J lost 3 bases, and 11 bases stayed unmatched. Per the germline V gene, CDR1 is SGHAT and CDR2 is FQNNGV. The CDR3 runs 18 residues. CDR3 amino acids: CASSLGSLAGVGKETQYF. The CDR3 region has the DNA TGTGCCAGCAGCTTAGGTAGTCTAGCGGGAGTAGGAAAAGAGACCCAGTACTTC.

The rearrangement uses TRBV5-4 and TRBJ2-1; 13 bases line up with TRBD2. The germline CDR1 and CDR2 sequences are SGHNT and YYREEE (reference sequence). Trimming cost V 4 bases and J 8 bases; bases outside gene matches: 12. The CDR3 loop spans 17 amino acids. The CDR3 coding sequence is TGTGCCAGCAGCCAAGGGGGACTAGCGGGACCTCGCGATGAGCAGTTCTTC. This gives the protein CASSQGGLAGPRDEQFF.

CDR3 amino acids: CASSEEGAGQPQHF. The DNA for the CDR3 is TGTGCCAGCAGTGAGGAAGGGGCCGGTCAGCCCCAGCATTTT. The chain carries TRBV2 and TRBJ1-5; perhaps TRBD1 as D (5 bases). The ends were cut back, 3 bases at V and 6 bases at J, with 12 bases in the middle. The CDR3 has 14 residues. CDR1 and CDR2 from the germline V gene are SNHLY and FYNNEI.

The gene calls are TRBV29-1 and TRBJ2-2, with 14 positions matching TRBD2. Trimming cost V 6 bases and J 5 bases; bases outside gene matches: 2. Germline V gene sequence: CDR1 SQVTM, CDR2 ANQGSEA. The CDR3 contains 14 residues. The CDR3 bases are TGCAGCGTAAGGACTAGCGGGAGGACCGGGGAGCTGTTTTTT. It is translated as CSVRTSGRTGELFF.

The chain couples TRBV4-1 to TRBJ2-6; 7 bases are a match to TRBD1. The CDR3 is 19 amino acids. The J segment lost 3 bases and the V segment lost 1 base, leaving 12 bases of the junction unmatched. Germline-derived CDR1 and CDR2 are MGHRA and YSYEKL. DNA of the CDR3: TGCGCCAGCAGCCAAGGAGCTCTACAGGGGATTGGTGGGGCCAACGTCCTGACTTTC. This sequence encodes CASSQGALQGIGGANVLTF.

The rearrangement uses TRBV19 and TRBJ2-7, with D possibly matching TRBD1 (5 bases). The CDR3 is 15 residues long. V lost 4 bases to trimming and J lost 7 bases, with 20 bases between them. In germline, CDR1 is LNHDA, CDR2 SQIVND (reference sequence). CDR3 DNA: TGTGCCAGTAGTAAGCCCGGACAAGCCCCCCGTGAGCAGTACTTC. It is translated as CASSKPGQAPREQYF.

The DNA of the CDR3 is TGTGCCAGCAGGCAGGGACAGTTAGTCCTAGCCAAAAACATTCAGTACTTC. Amino acid sequence: CASRQGQLVLAKNIQYF. J is TRBJ2-4 and V is TRBV5-8, with 7 bases lining up with TRBD1. Germline assignment: CDR1 SGHTS and CDR2 YDEGEE. The CDR3 consists of 17 residues. V gave up 5 bases and J gave up 0 bases; unmatched junction bases: 11.

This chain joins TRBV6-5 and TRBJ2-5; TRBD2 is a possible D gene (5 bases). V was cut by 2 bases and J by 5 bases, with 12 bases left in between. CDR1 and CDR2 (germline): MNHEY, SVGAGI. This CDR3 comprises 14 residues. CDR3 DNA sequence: TGTGCCAGCAGTTACGTGCGGGCTGTCGAGACCCAGTACTTC. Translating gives CASSYVRAVETQYF.

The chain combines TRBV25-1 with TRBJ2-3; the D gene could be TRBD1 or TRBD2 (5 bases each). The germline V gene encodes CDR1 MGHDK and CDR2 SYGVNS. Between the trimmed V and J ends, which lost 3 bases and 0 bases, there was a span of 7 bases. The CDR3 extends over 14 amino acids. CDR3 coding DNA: TGTGCCAGCAGTGACGGGGCGAGCACAGATACGCAGTATTTT. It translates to CASSDGASTDTQYF. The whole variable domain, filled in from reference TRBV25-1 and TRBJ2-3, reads EADIYQTPRYLVIGTGKKITLECSQTMGHDKMYWYQQDPGMELHLIHYSYGVNSTEKGDLSSESTVSRIRTEHFPLTLESARPSHTSQYLCASSDGASTDTQYFGPGTRLTVL.

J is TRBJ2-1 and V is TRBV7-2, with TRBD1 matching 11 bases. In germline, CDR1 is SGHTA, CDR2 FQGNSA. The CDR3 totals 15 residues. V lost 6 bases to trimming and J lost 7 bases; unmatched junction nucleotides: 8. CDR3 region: CASSYGQGAGNEQFF. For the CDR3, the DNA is TGTGCCAGCAGTTACGGACAGGGGGCAGGAAATGAGCAGTTCTTC.

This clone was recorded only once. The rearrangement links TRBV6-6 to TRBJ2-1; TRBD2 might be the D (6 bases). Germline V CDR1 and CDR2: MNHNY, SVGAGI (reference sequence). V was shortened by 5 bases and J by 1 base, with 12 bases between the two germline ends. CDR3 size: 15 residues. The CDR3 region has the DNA TGTGCCAGCAGTACCGGGACTGTATCCTACAATGAGCAGTTCTTC. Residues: CASSTGTVSYNEQFF.

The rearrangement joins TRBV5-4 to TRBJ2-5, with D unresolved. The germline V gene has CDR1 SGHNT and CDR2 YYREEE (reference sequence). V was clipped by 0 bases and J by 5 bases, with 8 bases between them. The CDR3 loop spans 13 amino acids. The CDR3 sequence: CASSLESDETQYF. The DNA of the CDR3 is TGTGCCAGCAGCTTGGAGTCGGATGAGACCCAGTACTTC.

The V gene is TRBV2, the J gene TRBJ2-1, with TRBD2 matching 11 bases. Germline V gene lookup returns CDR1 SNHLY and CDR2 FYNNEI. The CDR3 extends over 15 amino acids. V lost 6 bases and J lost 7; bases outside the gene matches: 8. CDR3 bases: TGTGCCAGCAGGGTGGGGACTAGCGGACAAAATGAGCAGTTCTTC. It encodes CASRVGTSGQNEQFF.